Presented here are 17 T cell receptor beta chains from one specimen sequenced in a study of blood T cell repertoires in COVID-19. Generated by immunoSEQ multiplex PCR, the TCRdb table keeps only in-frame clones and is missing some. The sample carries about 200,000 clones, 84% recorded once. Input material: PBMCs or T cells enriched from blood (not recorded which). These receptors came from a woman between 25 and 40 years old who had been exposed to COVID-19.

This chain connects TRBV4-2 to TRBJ1-2, with 11 bases fitting TRBD1. Trimming at V came to 0 bases and at J to 6 bases, leaving 6 bases not matched to a gene. Germline CDR1 LGHNA, CDR2 YNFKEQ. CDR3 length: 16 amino acids. The CDR3 bases are TGTGCCAGCAGCCAAGACTATGGGACAGGGGGAGATGGCTACACCTTC. This codes for CASSQDYGTGGDGYTF.

This clone came up once. V usage is TRBV7-2 and J usage is TRBJ1-1; the D is unclear. The CDR3 runs 13 residues. The germline V and J ends were trimmed by 5 bases and 6 bases, with 13 bases remaining between them. Germline V gene data show CDR1 as SGHTA and CDR2 as FQGNSA. The CDR3 sequence is CASSAIFLAEAFF. CDR3 DNA: TGTGCCAGCAGCGCTATTTTCCTGGCTGAAGCTTTCTTT.

The V and J genes are TRBV6-2 or TRBV6-3 and TRBJ2-7; D uncertain. V was cut by 6 bases and J by 2 bases, with 14 bases left in between. This CDR3 spans 14 amino acids. Per germline, CDR1 MNHEY and CDR2 SVGEGT. The CDR3 bases are TGTGCCAGCAGCCCCCTAAGTCGAACCTACGAGCAGTACTTC. Protein product: CASSPLSRTYEQYF.

The chain employs TRBV18 and TRBJ1-5; 10 nucleotides match TRBD1. V trimming: 5 bases; J trimming: 9 bases; junction bases outside the gene matches: 16. Germline lookup yields CDR1 KGHSH and CDR2 LQKENI. There are 17 residues in the CDR3. CDR3 amino acids: CASSTGQGLQGDRPQHF. The CDR3 DNA follows: TGTGCCAGCTCAACGGGACAGGGGTTGCAAGGGGATCGGCCCCAGCATTTT. Drawing the rest from reference TRBV18 and TRBJ1-5, the complete variable domain is NAGVMQNPRHLVRRRGQEARLRCSPMKGHSHVYWYRQLPEEGLKFMVYLQKENIIDESGMPKERFSAEFPKEGPSILRIQQVVRGDSAAYFCASSTGQGLQGDRPQHFGDGTRLSIL.

The rearrangement uses TRBV6-6 and TRBJ2-1; D is ambiguous. V was pared by 6 bases and J by 9 bases, with 21 bases between. The CDR3 covers 15 residues. Per the germline V gene, CDR1 is MNHNY and CDR2 is SVGAGI (reference sequence). The CDR3 is CASSNAAVVLGEQFF. The DNA for the CDR3 is TGTGCCAGCAGCAACGCGGCAGTTGTTCTTGGTGAGCAGTTCTTC.

V is TRBV7-2 and J is TRBJ2-5; 9 positions match TRBD2. Germline V gene data show CDR1 as SGHTA and CDR2 as FQGNSA. J was trimmed by 5 bases and V by 5 bases; bases with no gene match: 6. This CDR3 is built from 14 residues. CDR3 sequence (DNA): TGTGCCAGCAGCGCGCGGGGGGGCCCGGAGACCCAGTACTTC. As protein: CASSARGGPETQYF.

The chain is built from TRBV7-9 and TRBJ2-5; 9 bases line up with TRBD1. The germline V gene encodes CDR1 SEHNR and CDR2 FQNEAQ (reference sequence). CDR3 length: 15 amino acids. The ends lost 5 bases at V and 3 bases at J; junction bases unmatched: 7. The DNA for the CDR3 is TGTGCCAGCAGCCCGCCCCGACAGGGGGAAGAGACCCAGTACTTC. Translating gives CASSPPRQGEETQYF. The variable domain in full, completed from reference TRBV7-9 and TRBJ2-5, reads DTGVSQNPRHKITKRGQNVTFRCDPISEHNRLYWYRQTLGQGPEFLTYFQNEAQLEKSRLLSDRFSAERPKGSFSTLEIQRTEQGDSAMYLCASSPPRQGEETQYFGPGTRLLVL.

This clone appeared once. The rearrangement joins TRBV4-3 to TRBJ1-2; 8 positions agree with TRBD1. Germline V CDR1 and CDR2: LGHNA, YSLEER. This CDR3 contains 16 residues. J was trimmed by 4 bases and V by 0 bases; bases with no gene match: 7. CDR3 region: CASSQDRTGRSYGYTF. The CDR3 nucleotides are TGCGCCAGCAGCCAAGACCGGACAGGGAGATCCTATGGCTACACCTTC.

This chain connects TRBV27 to TRBJ1-2; TRBD1 matches at 9 bases. V gave up 5 bases and J gave up 4 bases; unmatched junction bases: 11. The CDR3 has 16 amino acids. Germline V gene lookup returns CDR1 MNHEY and CDR2 SMNVEV (reference sequence). The CDR3 reads CASSDLDRGISYGYTF. The CDR3 DNA reads TGTGCCAGCAGTGACCTCGACAGGGGGATCTCCTATGGCTACACCTTC.

The gene calls are TRBV7-6 and TRBJ2-3; 9 bases are shared with TRBD2. The trim removed 3 bases at V and 1 base at J, leaving 2 bases unmatched. Looked up from germline, CDR1 is SGHVS and CDR2 is FNYEAQ. The CDR3 is 15 residues long. The chain's CDR3 is CASSLLAGGTDTQYF. In DNA form, the CDR3 reads TGTGCCAGCAGCTTGTTAGCGGGGGGCACAGATACGCAGTATTTT.

The chain links TRBV18 to TRBJ1-2; tentative D call: TRBD1 (6 bases). V was pared by 6 bases and J by 3 bases, with 14 bases between. Germline V lookup: CDR1 KGHSH, CDR2 LQKENI. There are 14 residues in the CDR3. This CDR3 reads CASSQNRDDYGYTF. CDR3 bases: TGTGCCAGCTCGCAGAACAGGGACGACTATGGCTACACCTTC.

The chain recombines TRBV9 with TRBJ2-7; D gene ambiguous. Germline loops: CDR1 SGDLS, CDR2 YYNGEE. The CDR3 is 13 amino acids. V lost 3 bases, J lost 7 bases, and 14 bases lay in between. DNA for the CDR3: TGTGCCAGCAGCGGACAATTAACGGAAGAGCAGTACTTC. The encoded protein is CASSGQLTEEQYF.

A single count supports this clone. The rearrangement uses TRBV20-1 and TRBJ2-4; no firm D call. CDR1 and CDR2 (germline): DFQATT, SNEGSKA (reference sequence). V lost 3 bases and J lost 0, with 12 bases in between. The CDR3 covers 15 residues. The CDR3 region has the DNA TGCAGTGCTAGTGTTAACGGGTTAGCCAAAAACATTCAGTACTTC. It codes for CSASVNGLAKNIQYF.

This sequence joins TRBV6-5 and TRBJ1-4; a weak D match, TRBD1 (6 bases). Trimming shortened V by 8 bases and J by 8 bases, and 15 bases separated the two germline ends. The germline gives CDR1 MNHEY, CDR2 SVGAGI. The CDR3 spans 13 residues. For the CDR3, the DNA is TGTGCCAGCCAAACAGGGAGTAGGGAAAAACTGTTTTTT. It codes for CASQTGSREKLFF.

The CDR3 sequence: CASSLGMGDTYGYTF. CDR3 DNA sequence: TGTGCCAGCAGTTTAGGGATGGGGGACACCTATGGCTACACCTTC. This chain uses TRBV27 with TRBJ1-2; D may be TRBD1 (6 bases). The germline gives CDR1 MNHEY, CDR2 SMNVEV (reference sequence). V was pared by 2 bases and J by 4 bases, with 14 bases between. The CDR3 extends over 15 amino acids.

The chain has TRBV7-2 and TRBJ1-1; TRBD1 matches at 8 bases. The CDR3 extends over 15 amino acids. The V segment lost 2 bases and the J segment 6 bases; nucleotides outside the gene matches: 8. From germline, CDR1 is SGHTA and CDR2 FQGNSA. The CDR3 sequence is CASSLSRGLFPEAFF. The DNA for the CDR3 is TGTGCCAGCAGCTTATCCAGGGGGCTTTTCCCTGAAGCTTTCTTT.

The V gene is TRBV6-5, the J gene TRBJ2-1; 9 positions agree with TRBD2. CDR1 is MNHEY, CDR2 SVGAGI, per germline. The V and J ends lost 5 bases and 6 bases, in that order; junction bases with no gene match: 8. The CDR3 consists of 15 residues. The CDR3: CASSRTGLARNEQFF. CDR3 in DNA: TGTGCCAGCAGTCGGACGGGACTAGCTCGCAATGAGCAGTTCTTC.